A single TCR beta chain is shown here with its context. The germline gives CDR1 SGHNT, CDR2 YYREEE (reference sequence). V lost 4 bases and J 1 base, leaving 14 bases between the germline ends. This CDR3 region has 15 residues. Profiled with immunoSEQ multiplex PCR; TCRdb holds only in-frame clones, not every one. The table has under 130,000 clones, 80% to 90% seen once. The data originate from a study of control samples from healthy donors and cancer patients. This chain connects TRBV5-4 to TRBJ2-5; D is undetermined. The sequenced sample consisted of PBMCs. The sequence derives from a man aged 60 to 69 with lung cancer. The CDR3 nucleotides read TGTGCCAGCAGCCGGGTCGTTGGGCCCCAAGAGACCCAGTACTTC. This sequence encodes CASSRVVGPQETQYF.